The T cell receptor (beta chain) under discussion was sequenced for a study of chemoradiotherapy in HPV16-positive cancers. Turning to this clone: Its antigen is as yet unknown.

TCRdb keeps only in-frame clones here, not all; method: immunoSEQ multiplex PCR. The sample consists of 8,000 to 10,000 clones, 91% of them appearing once. General observations from the study: HPV-responsive T-cell expansion during chemoradiotherapy was linked to improved recurrence-free survival in HPV16-positive patients.

Germline CDR1 reads MGHDK; CDR2 reads SYGVNS. This CDR3 is built from 14 residues. Trimming cost V 6 bases and J 4 bases; bases outside gene matches: 2. This TCR was recovered from a human donor with HPV-associated anogenital cancer. V and J are TRBV25-1 and TRBJ2-1, with 11 nucleotides matching TRBD2. This material consisted of blood, taken from a patient who underwent chemoradiotherapy. CDR3 coding DNA: TGTGCCAGCAGACTAGCGGGGGATTACAATGAGCAGTTCTTC. Its translation: CASRLAGDYNEQFF.